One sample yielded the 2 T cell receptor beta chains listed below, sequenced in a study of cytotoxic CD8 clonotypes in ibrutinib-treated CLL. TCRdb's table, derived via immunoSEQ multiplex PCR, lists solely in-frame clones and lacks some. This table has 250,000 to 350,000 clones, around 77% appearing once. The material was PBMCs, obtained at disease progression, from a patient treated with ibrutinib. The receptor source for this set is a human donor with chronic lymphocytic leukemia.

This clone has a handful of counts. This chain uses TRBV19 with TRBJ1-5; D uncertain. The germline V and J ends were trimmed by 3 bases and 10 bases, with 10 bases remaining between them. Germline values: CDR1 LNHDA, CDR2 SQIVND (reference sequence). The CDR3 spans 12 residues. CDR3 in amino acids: CASSIPRLPQHF. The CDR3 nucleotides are TGTGCCAGTAGTATCCCGAGGCTACCCCAGCATTTT.

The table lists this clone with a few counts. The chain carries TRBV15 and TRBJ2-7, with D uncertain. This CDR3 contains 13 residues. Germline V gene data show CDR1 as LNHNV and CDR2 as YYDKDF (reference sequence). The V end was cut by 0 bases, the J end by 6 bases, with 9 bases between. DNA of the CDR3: TGTGCCACCAGCAGAGAGGGCTGGGGCGAGCAGTACTTC. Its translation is CATSREGWGEQYF.